This TCR beta chain was sequenced for a study of shared clonotypes between healthy human individuals. Study summary: Three plates were used per donor for CD4 naive, three for CD4 memory, two for CD8 naive and one for CD8 memory. The study, taken as a whole, reports: Researchers sampled only blood; tissue repertoires likely differ. Generally, estimated richness proved larger in naive subsets than it did in memory subsets.

Original analysis: ImmunoSEQ sequences covered only the junction and lacked quality scores; filtering therefore differed. Assay: immunoSEQ multiplex PCR; the TCRdb copy retains only in-frame clones and omits some. Clone size and V and J calls were adopted from that table, with D and trimming inferred from the DNA. The table shows around 600,000 clones, with 95% occurring only once. A remark on this clone: What it binds is not known.

The CDR3 is made up of 15 amino acids. Germline CDR1 reads KGHSH; CDR2 reads LQKENI. The ends were cut back, 0 bases at V and 4 bases at J, with 9 bases in the middle. Naive CD8 cells comprised CD45RO-negative, CCR7-positively selected cells, excluding terminally differentiated effector memory CD45RA+ cells. This receptor was identified in a woman in her twenties or thirties in good health. This rearrangement joins TRBV18 to TRBJ2-2; no clear D. Sequencing input: naive CD8+ T cells sorted from blood. The CDR3 sequence: CASSPPLVTTGELFF. For the CDR3, the DNA is TGTGCCAGCTCACCACCTTTGGTTACCACCGGGGAGCTGTTTTTT.